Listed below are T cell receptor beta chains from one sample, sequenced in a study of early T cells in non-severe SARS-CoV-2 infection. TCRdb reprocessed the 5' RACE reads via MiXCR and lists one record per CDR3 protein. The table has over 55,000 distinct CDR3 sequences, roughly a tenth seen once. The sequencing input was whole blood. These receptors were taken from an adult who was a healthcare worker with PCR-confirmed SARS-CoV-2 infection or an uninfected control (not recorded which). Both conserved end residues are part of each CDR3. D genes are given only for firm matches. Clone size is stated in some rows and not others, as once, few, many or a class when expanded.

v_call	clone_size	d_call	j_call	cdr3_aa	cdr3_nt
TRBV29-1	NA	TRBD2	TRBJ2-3	CSVAGTSGRGGTDTQYF	TGCAGCGTCGCCGGGACTAGCGGGCGAGGGGGCACAGATACGCAGTATTTT
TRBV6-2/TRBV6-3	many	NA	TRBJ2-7	CASSSEVRTYEQYF	TGTGCCAGCAGTTCGGAGGTTAGAACCTACGAGCAGTACTTC
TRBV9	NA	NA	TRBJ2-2	CASSVNTNTGELFF	TGTGCCAGCAGCGTAAATACGAACACCGGGGAGCTGTTTTTT
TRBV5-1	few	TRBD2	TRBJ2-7	CASSLGTSGGSSYEQYF	TGCGCCAGCAGCTTGGGGACTAGCGGGGGGAGCTCCTACGAGCAGTACTTC
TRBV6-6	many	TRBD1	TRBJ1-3	CASSYAKTGAGNTIYF	TGTGCCAGCAGTTACGCCAAAACAGGGGCTGGAAACACCATATATTTT
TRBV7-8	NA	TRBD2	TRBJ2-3	CASSLAVGLAGGPTRGDTQYF	TGTGCCAGCAGCTTAGCGGTCGGGCTAGCGGGAGGTCCCACTAGGGGAGATACGCAGTATTTT
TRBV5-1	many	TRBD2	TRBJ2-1	CASSSLAGDQYNEQFF	TGCGCCAGCAGCAGCCTGGCGGGAGATCAATACAATGAGCAGTTCTTC
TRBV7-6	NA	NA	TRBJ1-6	CASSLRGGGFTNSPLHF	TGTGCCAGCAGCTTACGAGGCGGCGGATTCACTAATTCACCCCTCCACTTT
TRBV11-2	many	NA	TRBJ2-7	CASSSPRGRYEQYF	TGTGCCAGCAGCTCGCCTAGGGGACGTTACGAGCAGTACTTC
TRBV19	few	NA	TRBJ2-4	CASSIGGGNIQYF	TGTGCCAGTAGTATAGGGGGCGGAAACATTCAGTACTTC
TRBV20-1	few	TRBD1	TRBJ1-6	CSARVTGGIGSPLHF	TGCAGTGCTAGAGTGACAGGGGGAATTGGTTCACCCCTCCACTTT
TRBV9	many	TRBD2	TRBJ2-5	CASSPRRGTSGTIQETQYF	TGTGCCAGCAGCCCCCGCCGAGGTACTAGCGGGACTATTCAAGAGACCCAGTACTTC
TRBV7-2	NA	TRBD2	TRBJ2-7	CASSLAGGNYEQYF	TGTGCCAGCAGCTTAGCGGGAGGGAACTACGAGCAGTACTTC
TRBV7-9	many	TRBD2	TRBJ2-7	CASSLGGSREQYF	TGTGCCAGCAGCTTAGGCGGGAGTCGCGAGCAGTACTTC
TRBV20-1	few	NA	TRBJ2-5	CSALTQETQYF	TGCAGTGCCCTCACCCAAGAGACCCAGTACTTC
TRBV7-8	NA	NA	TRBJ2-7	CASSFDRLGREQYF	TGTGCCAGCAGCTTCGACAGGCTAGGGAGAGAGCAGTACTTC
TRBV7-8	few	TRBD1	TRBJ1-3	CASSSGGAVGNTIYF	TGTGCCAGCAGCTCAGGGGGGGCGGTGGGAAACACCATATATTTT
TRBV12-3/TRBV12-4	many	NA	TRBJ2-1	CASTRRQGSYNEQFF	TGTGCCAGCACCCGGCGGCAGGGTTCCTACAATGAGCAGTTCTTC
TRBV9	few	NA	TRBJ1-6	CASSVAISNSPLHF	TGTGCCAGCAGCGTGGCAATTAGTAATTCACCCCTCCACTTT
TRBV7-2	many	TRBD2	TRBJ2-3	CASSLGLAGGKTDTQYF	TGTGCCAGCAGCTTAGGCCTAGCGGGAGGAAAGACAGATACGCAGTATTTT
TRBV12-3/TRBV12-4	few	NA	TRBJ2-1	CASMDNRAYNEQFF	TGTGCCAGCATGGATAACAGGGCCTACAATGAGCAGTTCTTC
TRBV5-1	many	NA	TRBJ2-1	CASSLDNGYNEQFF	TGCGCCAGCAGCTTGGATAACGGCTACAATGAGCAGTTCTTC
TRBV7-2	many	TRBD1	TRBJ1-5	CASSFRQGPQPQHF	TGTGCCAGCAGTTTCCGACAGGGGCCTCAGCCCCAGCATTTT